One sample yielded the 9 T cell receptor beta chains listed below, sequenced in a study of response to subunit inactivated influenza vaccine (dated by TCRdb to about 2018). Preparation of the library involved RT-PCR. Sequenced using an Illumina HiSeq 2500. Starting from the raw public reads, TCRdb applied fastp trimming at Q25, assembled clones with MiXCR and retained in-frame beta chains. Every entry covers one CDR3 protein and lists the most common genes and DNA from its rows. In this sample the table shows a few hundred thousand distinct CDR3 sequences, about 20% of which occur a single time. Of the sample, 10% falls within the top ten clones. This specimen was PBMCs from blood, taken about 20 months after vaccination. The source is a man aged 50 to 75 who received an inactivated influenza vaccine. Donor details come from another sample of the same person, matched by shared clones.

This clonotype has only a few counts. The chain is built from TRBV27 and TRBJ2-3; no definite D call. From germline, CDR1 is MNHEY and CDR2 SMNVEV (reference sequence). V dropped 6 bases and J dropped 3 bases, with 13 bases sitting between them. This CDR3 has 14 amino acids. Here the CDR3 reads CASRKTRRTDTQYF. The CDR3 DNA sequence: TGTGCCAGCAGAAAGACAAGACGGACAGATACGCAGTATTTT.

The chain combines TRBV15 with TRBJ2-3, with D unclear. Germline CDR1 is LNHNV and CDR2 is YYDKDF (reference sequence). This CDR3 has 13 amino acids. V was trimmed by 0 bases and J by 6 bases, leaving 7 bases between them. The CDR3 nucleotides read TGTGCCACCAGCAGAGATTACCGGGATACGCAGTATTTT. Protein product: CATSRDYRDTQYF.

The chain carries TRBV6-5 and TRBJ1-6, with 9 bases aligning to TRBD1. The CDR3 runs to 17 residues. Germline values: CDR1 MNHEY, CDR2 SVGAGI. The V segment lost 7 bases and the J segment 0 bases; nucleotides outside the gene matches: 7. The CDR3 protein is CASIWDRESSYNSPLHF. In nucleotides, the CDR3 is TGTGCCAGCATTTGGGACAGGGAGAGCTCCTATAATTCACCCCTCCACTTT.

This chain uses TRBV2 with TRBJ1-2; no clear D. Germline-derived CDR1 and CDR2 are SNHLY and FYNNEI. V dropped 6 bases and J dropped 4 bases, with 18 bases sitting between them. The CDR3 spans 15 residues. CDR3 sequence reads: CASRAPSGIIYGYTF. The CDR3 DNA follows: TGTGCCAGCAGAGCCCCCTCCGGGATCATCTATGGCTACACCTTC.

This clonotype was seen a handful of times. This chain links TRBV18 with TRBJ2-4, with 8 bases matching TRBD1. CDR1 is KGHSH, CDR2 LQKENI, per germline. V lost 1 base and J lost 8; bases outside the gene matches: 4. There are 14 residues in the CDR3. Here the CDR3 reads CASSPRQGIDIQYF. The CDR3 nucleotides read TGTGCCAGCTCACCACGACAGGGGATTGACATTCAGTACTTC.

This clonotype was counted between two and nine times. The V gene is TRBV3-1, the J gene TRBJ2-7; 8 nucleotides align to TRBD1. This CDR3 region has 15 residues. Per germline, CDR1 LGHDT and CDR2 YNNKEL (reference sequence). The junction had 5 bases not matched to a gene; V was cut back by 1 base and J by 3 bases. CDR3 DNA sequence: TGTGCCAGCAGCCAAGTCCGGACAGGGCGCTACGAGCAGTACTTC. This encodes CASSQVRTGRYEQYF.

V usage is TRBV20-1 and J usage is TRBJ2-7; 7 bases align to TRBD2. V lost 3 bases to trimming and J lost 3 bases; unmatched junction nucleotides: 14. The germline CDR1 and CDR2 sequences are DFQATT and SNEGSKA (reference sequence). CDR3 length equals 16 residues. CDR3 DNA: TGCAGTGCTAGGGTACTCTCAGCGGGGATCAACTACGAGCAGTACTTC. This translates into CSARVLSAGINYEQYF.

The chain employs TRBV29-1 and TRBJ2-1, with TRBD1 matching 9 bases. The V and J ends lost 3 bases and 7 bases, in that order; junction bases with no gene match: 4. Germline V gene lookup returns CDR1 SQVTM and CDR2 ANQGSEA. There are 13 residues in the CDR3. The CDR3 coding sequence is TGCAGCGTTGACTCGGACAGGGGAAATGAGCAGTTCTTC. It is translated as CSVDSDRGNEQFF.

The chain links TRBV7-3 to TRBJ2-1, with 12 bases fitting TRBD2. The germline gives CDR1 SGHTA, CDR2 FQGTGA. The trim removed 4 bases at V and 7 bases at J, leaving 5 bases unmatched. The CDR3 extends over 15 amino acids. CDR3 bases: TGTGCCAGCAGCTCGACTAGCGGGAGTTATAATGAGCAGTTCTTC. It codes for CASSSTSGSYNEQFF.